The clone carrying this T cell receptor (beta chain) has only a few counts. This sample was included in a study of radiotherapy plus CTLA-4 blockade in lung cancer. Sequencing used immunoSEQ multiplex PCR; TCRdb keeps in-frame clones, though not all of them. Of 43,000 or so clones listed, about three quarters are singletons. Germline CDR1 SEHNR, CDR2 FQNEAQ (reference sequence). CDR3 size: 15 residues. Trimming cost V 1 base and J 0 bases, with 9 bases left between them. V is TRBV7-9 and J is TRBJ1-1, with no clear D. This clonotype originated in a human donor with non-small cell lung cancer who had a complete response to radiotherapy plus ipilimumab. This material consisted of peripheral blood, taken from a patient treated with radiotherapy plus ipilimumab. In DNA form, the CDR3 reads TGTGCCAGCAGCTTAGGCCTGGGCTTGAACACTGAAGCTTTCTTT. Encoded protein: CASSLGLGLNTEAFF.